This T cell receptor (beta chain) emerged from a study of T-cell memory formation after mild COVID-19. Study in general: TCR clusters were mostly donor specific. Regarding the study as a whole: Several responding clones turned up in pre-infection memory, indicating that cross-reactive memory may have taken part. CD4+ contracting clones lay mainly in CM and EM, CD8+ ones in EMRA.

In TCRdb, the 5' RACE reads were re-called with MiXCR into one record per CDR3 protein. The data hold about 180,000 distinct CDR3 sequences, with 15% to 20% observed a single time. The CDR3 is 15 amino acids. Between the trimmed V and J ends, which lost 5 bases and 2 bases, there was a span of 10 bases. A remark on this clonotype: What it binds is not known.

This sequence originates from an adult woman who had mild COVID-19 (a few samples of this study predate the infection). Cell type and time point are not known. This chain connects TRBV12-3 or TRBV12-4 to TRBJ2-6; TRBD1 or TRBD2 may be the D gene (6 bases each). Input material: PBMCs or a T cell subset sorted from them (not recorded which). The DNA of the CDR3 is TGTGCCAGCAGTAGAAGGGGGGCTGGGGCCAACGTCCTGACTTTC. This codes for CASSRRGAGANVLTF.